This TCR beta chain was captured by sequencing in a study of CD8 T cells in ankylosing spondylitis. Study-wide findings and caveats: In ankylosing spondylitis blood, a motif of eight highly homologous TCR beta variants appeared characteristic.

As the method for making TCR beta libraries, quantitative 5'-RACE with molecular barcodes was used. TCRdb used MiXCR to reprocess the 5' RACE reads, holding one entry per CDR3 protein. The top ten clones hold 15% of a sample with about 150,000 distinct CDR3 sequences, approximately 44% of them seen once. This clonotype was detected a few times. Its matching antigen is unknown. In germline, CDR1 is LNHNV, CDR2 YYDKDF (reference sequence). V dropped 0 bases and J dropped 6 bases, with 5 bases sitting between them. The CDR3 consists of 13 residues. This sequence joins TRBV15 and TRBJ2-2; D uncertain. The source is a male donor with ankylosing spondylitis. Specimen: synovial fluid, either unsorted or a sorted T cell fraction (not recorded which). CDR3 sequence: CATSRENAGELFF. In DNA, the CDR3 is TGTGCCACCAGCAGAGAAAACGCCGGGGAGCTGTTTTTT.